These 17 T cell receptor beta chains were all obtained from the same sample, sequenced in a study of CD8+CD57+ T cells in acquired aplastic anemia. Profiling of TCR beta VDJ combinations and CDR3 sequences used genomic DNA as template. From the reads, TCRdb called clonotypes with MiXCR, one entry per CDR3 protein. The sample yields about 120,000 distinct CDR3 sequences, 45% to 60% seen once. All patients picked for sequencing had shown, by flow cytometry, an expansion of CD8+CD57+ cells. The specimen was sorted CD4+, CD8+, or CD8+CD57+ T cells (not recorded which) from PBMCs. These receptors were collected from a human donor with aplastic anemia.

Comments on this clonotype: A read error may explain this, as a much larger clone is one base away. In DNA form, the CDR3 reads TGTGCCTGGAGTGAGAAGACTGAAGCTTTCTTT. The encoded protein is CAWSEKTEAFF. The V gene is TRBV30, the J gene TRBJ1-1, with D unresolved. CDR1 and CDR2 (germline): GTSNPN, SVGIG (reference sequence). V lost 1 base and J lost 5, with 5 bases in between. The CDR3 extends over 11 amino acids. Full variable domain (rest looked up from reference TRBV30 and TRBJ1-1): SQTIHQWPATLVQPVGSPLSLECTVEGTSNPNLYWYRQAAGRGLQLLFYSVGIGQISSEVPQNLSASRPQDRQFILSSKKLLLSDSGFYLCAWSEKTEAFFGQGTRLTVV.

This clonotype was counted between two and nine times. The chain employs TRBV2 and TRBJ2-7; 8 bases align to TRBD1. This CDR3 has 13 amino acids. Trimming took 3 bases from V and 4 from J; bases not matched to a gene: 2. Germline V CDR1 and CDR2: SNHLY, FYNNEI. The chain's CDR3 is CASSDDRGYEQYF. In nucleotides, the CDR3 is TGTGCCAGCAGTGATGACAGGGGATACGAGCAGTACTTC. The whole variable domain, remainder taken from reference TRBV2 and TRBJ2-7, is EPEVTQTPSHQVTQMGQEVILRCVPISNHLYFYWYRQILGQKVEFLVSFYNNEISEKSEIFDDQFSVERPDGSNFTLKIRSTKLEDSAMYFCASSDDRGYEQYFGPGTRLTVT.

In its sample, this clonotype was seen many times. V and J are TRBV12-5 and TRBJ1-1; no clear D. The V and J ends lost 1 base and 4 bases respectively, with 7 bases between them. The V gene's germline CDR1 is LGHNT and CDR2 FRNRAP. This CDR3 contains 13 residues. The CDR3: CASGLGPATEAFF. Here the CDR3 DNA reads TGTGCTAGTGGTTTGGGTCCAGCCACTGAAGCTTTCTTT.

This clonotype was counted ten times or more. V usage is TRBV7-6 and J usage is TRBJ2-1; 8 bases are a match to TRBD2. Germline V lookup: CDR1 SGHVS, CDR2 FNYEAQ. The CDR3 has 16 amino acids. The junction had 10 bases not matched to a gene; V was cut back by 4 bases and J by 5 bases. The CDR3 DNA reads as TGTGCCAGCAGCTCCTCGGGGGCGGGAGGCCACAATGAGCAGTTCTTC. It specifies CASSSSGAGGHNEQFF.

The V and J genes are TRBV7-2 and TRBJ2-3, with D perhaps TRBD2 (6 bases). There are 14 residues in the CDR3. V shed 3 bases and J shed 4 bases, with 11 bases lying between them. Germline CDR1 is SGHTA and CDR2 is FQGNSA. CDR3 in DNA: TGTGCCAGCAGCTTCGTATCGGGGGCAGATACGCAGTATTTT. This encodes CASSFVSGADTQYF.

In regard to this clonotype: A much larger clone lies a single base off, so this may be a read error. CDR3 sequence: CTSSQGAGGNTEAFF. The CDR3 coding sequence is TGCACCAGCAGCCAAGGGGCAGGGGGCAACACTGAAGCTTTCTTT. This sequence joins TRBV4-1 and TRBJ1-1; TRBD1 matches 8 bases. The CDR3 spans 15 residues. Germline lookup yields CDR1 MGHRA and CDR2 YSYEKL.

This clonotype was observed many times. The rearrangement joins TRBV27 to TRBJ2-1; tentatively, D is TRBD1 or TRBD2 (5 bases each). The CDR3 extends over 14 amino acids. Trimming removed 6 bases from V and 2 bases from J, with 11 bases in between. Per germline, CDR1 MNHEY and CDR2 SMNVEV (reference sequence). The CDR3 loop reads CASSSSGPYNEQFF. In DNA form, the CDR3 reads TGTGCCAGCAGCTCCTCGGGACCCTACAATGAGCAGTTCTTC.

This sequence joins TRBV7-3 and TRBJ2-7; possibly TRBD2 for D (5 bases). The CDR3 loop spans 12 amino acids. Germline values: CDR1 SGHTA, CDR2 FQGTGA. The V gene lost 5 bases and the J gene lost 8 bases, with 13 bases spanning the gap. The chain's CDR3 is CASSILAWQQYF. DNA of the CDR3: TGTGCCAGCAGCATCCTAGCATGGCAGCAGTACTTC.

This clonotype was counted only a few times. The chain carries TRBV7-9 and TRBJ2-2; no definite D call. The V end lost 5 bases, the J end lost 7 bases, and 5 bases lay between the germline ends. Germline lookup yields CDR1 SEHNR and CDR2 FQNEAQ (reference sequence). CDR3 length: 11 residues. The DNA for the CDR3 is TGTGCCAGCAGCCCCCGCGGGGAGCTGTTTTTT. Translation: CASSPRGELFF.

The genes are TRBV7-3 and TRBJ1-1, with a tentative D call TRBD1 (5 bases). Germline assignment: CDR1 SGHTA and CDR2 FQGTGA. This CDR3 is built from 13 residues. Trimming removed 2 bases at V and 5 bases at J, with 9 bases between. The CDR3 loop reads CASSLYGGTEAFF. In DNA form, the CDR3 reads TGTGCCAGCAGCTTATATGGGGGTACTGAAGCTTTCTTT.

This chain joins TRBV4-2 and TRBJ1-2; 10 nucleotides match TRBD1. Trimming took 5 bases from V and 2 from J; bases not matched to a gene: 14. The CDR3 consists of 18 residues. In germline, CDR1 is LGHNA, CDR2 YNFKEQ. CDR3 DNA sequence: TGTGCCAGCAGCAACGAAGGGGACAGGGGAGGCCCCAACTATGGCTACACCTTC. Residues: CASSNEGDRGGPNYGYTF.

Remarks on this clonotype: One junction end does not reproduce the germline sequence, and a read error may be involved. The chain combines TRBV7-7 with TRBJ2-5, with 7 bases aligning to TRBD2. Germline V gene lookup returns CDR1 SSHAT and CDR2 FNYEAQ (reference sequence). The CDR3 covers 13 residues. CDR3 DNA sequence: TGTGCTAGCAGAAGCGGGATGGGAGAGACCCAGTACTTC. Translated, it gives CASRSGMGETQYF.

This clonotype was recorded many times. The rearrangement links TRBV7-9 to TRBJ2-3; a possible D gene is TRBD2 (6 bases). V was trimmed by 2 bases and J by 2 bases, leaving 11 bases between them. This CDR3 comprises 15 residues. Germline lookup yields CDR1 SEHNR and CDR2 FQNEAQ (reference sequence). The CDR3 reads CASSLFAGNTDTQYF. The CDR3 DNA reads TGTGCCAGCAGCTTATTTGCGGGGAACACAGATACGCAGTATTTT.

Only one count was recorded for this clonotype. This chain joins TRBV10-2 and TRBJ1-3; no clear D gene. V was cut by 2 bases and J by 8 bases, with 10 bases left in between. The CDR3 extends over 13 amino acids. The germline CDR1 and CDR2 sequences are WSHSY and SAAADI. CDR3 bases: TGCGCCAGCAGTGAGCAACCGGTGGACACCATATATTTT. Its protein is CASSEQPVDTIYF.

The chain employs TRBV20-1 and TRBJ1-3, with TRBD1 matching 7 bases. J was trimmed by 6 bases and V by 5 bases; bases with no gene match: 7. CDR3 length: 13 residues. Germline V CDR1 and CDR2: DFQATT, SNEGSKA (reference sequence). CDR3 in amino acids: CSAPDRVENTIYF. The CDR3 bases are TGCAGTGCTCCCGACAGGGTTGAAAACACCATATATTTT.

With regard to this clonotype: At one of its ends the junction is not consistent with the germline gene, which may arise from a read error. V is TRBV6-1 and J is TRBJ2-3, with 13 nucleotides matching TRBD2. In germline, CDR1 is MNHNS, CDR2 SASEGT. This CDR3 contains 15 residues. The CDR3 protein is CASITSGRVADTRYF. DNA for the CDR3: TGTGCCAGCATAACTAGCGGGAGGGTCGCAGATACGCGGTATTTT.

This clonotype appeared a few times. J is TRBJ2-7 and V is TRBV19; 10 nucleotides align to TRBD1. From germline, CDR1 is LNHDA and CDR2 SQIVND (reference sequence). This CDR3 spans 15 amino acids. V dropped 3 bases and J dropped 5; count of bases not matched to a gene: 7. Here the CDR3 DNA reads TGTGCCAGTAGTATTGGGACAGGGGAGTGGGACGAGCAGTACTTC. This codes for CASSIGTGEWDEQYF.